What follows is one TCR beta chain and its context. As yet, its antigen is unknown. These data originate in a study of regulatory T cells in long-lasting Graves disease. The study, taken as a whole, reports: The persistent group shared 2,500 to 3,000 public clonotypes, more than the approximately 890 shared by new patients.

With iRepertoire HTBI primers and Arm-PCR of CDR3 regions, TCR beta libraries were built. In TCRdb, the multiplex PCR reads were re-called with MiXCR into one record per CDR3 protein. This table has 450,000 to 700,000 distinct CDR3 sequences, about 13% appearing once. With V trimmed by 4 bases and J by 7 bases, 9 bases remained unmatched. Germline lookup yields CDR1 KGHSH and CDR2 LQKENI. CDR3 length: 15 residues. Time point denoted: newly diagnosed GD, antithyroid drugs for less than 3 months. From PBMCs, RNA was extracted and then used to make the TCR library. This sample was also put to use in a study of T cells in Graves' hyperthyroidism and ophthalmopathy.

This TCR was recovered from a man aged 25 to 45 with Graves disease. The rearrangement uses TRBV18 and TRBJ2-1; 8 bases match TRBD1. This specimen was peripheral blood mononuclear cells (PBMCs), taken at new diagnosis, from a patient treated with antithyroid drugs. The CDR3, as DNA: TGTGCCAGCTCACTAAATCAGGGGGCGAGGAATGAGCAGTTCTTC. This sequence encodes CASSLNQGARNEQFF.